The 29 T cell receptor beta chains below all came from one sample that was sequenced in a study of tumor and adjacent non-tumor tissue in lung cancer. The library came from three nested PCR rounds adapted from ARM-PCR protocols. One entry per CDR3 protein, called by TCRdb with MiXCR from the multiplex PCR reads. The sample lists some 99,000 distinct CDR3 sequences, about 61% occurring once. No cell sorting was done before RNA was extracted from the tissue. The normal lung tissue was taken more than 3 cm from the tumor edge. The specimen sequenced was distant non-tumor lung tissue. These receptors all stem from a man in his sixties with non-small cell lung cancer.

Notes on this clonotype: Germline is not matched at one junction end, which may reflect a read error. This chain joins TRBV18 and TRBJ2-1; tentatively, D is TRBD1 or TRBD2 (5 bases each). The CDR3 spans 14 residues. Germline loops: CDR1 KGHSH, CDR2 LQKENI. CDR3 sequence (DNA): TGTGCCAACTCACCTCCTGGGGGCTACAATGAGCAGTTCTTC. It is translated as CANSPPGGYNEQFF. Using reference TRBV18 and TRBJ2-1 for the parts outside the CDR3, the full variable domain is NAGVMQNPRHLVRRRGQEARLRCSPMKGHSHVYWYRQLPEEGLKFMVYLQKENIIDESGMPKERFSAEFPKEGPSILRIQQVVRGDSAAYFCANSPPGGYNEQFFGPGTRLTVL.

In the case of this clonotype: A single base separates this from a much larger clone, so it may be a read error. The chain has TRBV5-1 and TRBJ1-2, with 7 bases identical to TRBD1. The CDR3 extends over 14 amino acids. Germline values: CDR1 SGHRS, CDR2 YFSETQ. V shed 7 bases and J 4 bases; nucleotides not matched to a gene: 10. The CDR3 sequence: CASRLNRGSYGYTF. The CDR3 DNA is TGCGCCAGCCGGCTAAACAGGGGCAGCTATGGCTACACCTTC.

The count of this clonotype is one. One end of the junction varies from germline; a read error may be responsible. J is TRBJ2-2 and V is TRBV11-2; TRBD2 agrees at 8 bases. This CDR3 region has 18 residues. Germline V gene lookup returns CDR1 SGHAT and CDR2 FQNNGV. In DNA, the CDR3 is TGTGCCAGCAGCTCGGGACTAGAGGGAGCGGCGAACACAGGGGAGCTGTTTTTT. It translates to CASSSGLEGAANTGELFF.

Many counts were recorded for this clonotype. The V and J genes are TRBV28 and TRBJ2-7; D is possibly TRBD1 or TRBD2 (5 bases each). Germline V CDR1 and CDR2: MDHEN, SYDVKM. The CDR3 contains 13 residues. V lost 8 bases to trimming and J lost 3 bases, with 14 bases between them. The CDR3 region is CASLPGGLYEQYF. The CDR3 DNA reads as TGTGCCAGCCTACCTGGGGGTCTCTACGAGCAGTACTTC.

About this clonotype: A much larger clone lies one base from this, so it may be a read error. V and J are TRBV7-9 and TRBJ1-4; 9 positions match TRBD1. Germline V CDR1 and CDR2: SEHNR, FQNEAQ (reference sequence). The CDR3 has 15 amino acids. The CDR3 reads CANSPPGTGNEKLSF. The CDR3 nucleotides read TGTGCCAACAGCCCACCGGGGACAGGGAATGAAAAACTGTCTTTT.

On this clonotype: Likely a read error: the CDR3 ends without its conserved phenylalanine or tryptophan. The genes are TRBV4-1 and TRBJ2-5; unclear D gene. Deletions cut 0 bases from V and 2 bases from J, with 10 bases between. This CDR3 is 15 amino acids long. Per the germline V gene, CDR1 is MGHRA and CDR2 is YSYEKL. CDR3 DNA: TGCGCCAGCAGCCAAGAAGCAGTAGGTCAAGAGACCCAGTACTCC. Translating gives CASSQEAVGQETQYS.

This clonotype was counted a single time. The chain links TRBV29-1 to TRBJ1-1; TRBD1 aligns across 9 bases. V trimming: 5 bases; J trimming: 6 bases; junction bases outside the gene matches: 10. The CDR3 is made up of 14 amino acids. Per germline, CDR1 SQVTM and CDR2 ANQGSEA. This chain's CDR3 is CSVLDRGRDAEAFF. The CDR3 DNA reads as TGCAGCGTTCTGGACAGGGGCAGGGACGCTGAAGCTTTCTTT.

This clonotype has at least ten counts. The V gene is TRBV29-1, the J gene TRBJ2-2, with D possibly matching TRBD2 (5 bases). Germline CDR1 and CDR2: SQVTM and ANQGSEA. V shed 1 base and J shed 6 bases, with 9 bases lying between them. The CDR3 is 13 residues long. DNA of the CDR3: TGCAGCGTTGAAGTAACCGGGGCCGGGGAGCTGTTTTTT. It specifies CSVEVTGAGELFF.

This clonotype was detected ten times or more. The chain employs TRBV10-2 and TRBJ1-5; 7 bases align to TRBD1. Unmatched junction bases numbered 6, after V lost 4 bases and J lost 6 bases. From germline, CDR1 is WSHSY and CDR2 SAAADI. The CDR3 loop spans 14 amino acids. As DNA, the CDR3 is TGCGCCAGCAGTGGCGTAGGGGGCGTTCAGCCCCAGCATTTT. This codes for CASSGVGGVQPQHF.

As concerns this clonotype: An end of the junction does not agree with germline; a read error may underlie this. V usage is TRBV6-1 and J usage is TRBJ2-1, with a tentative D call TRBD1 (5 bases). CDR1 and CDR2 from the germline V gene are MNHNS and SASEGT. CDR3 length: 13 residues. CDR3 DNA sequence: TGTGTCAGCACAGGCAACATTTACAATGAGCAGTTCTTC. This translates into CVSTGNIYNEQFF.

The CDR3 DNA reads TGTGCCAGCTTGGGGGGACTAGCGGGAAGGTCCTACAATGAGCAGTTCTTC. Its translation: CASLGGLAGRSYNEQFF. The gene calls are TRBV28 and TRBJ2-1, with TRBD2 matching over 13 bases. The junction had 8 bases not matched to a gene; V was cut back by 8 bases and J by 1 base. Germline-derived CDR1 and CDR2 are MDHEN and SYDVKM. The length of the CDR3 is 17 residues.

This clonotype was picked up many times. The V gene is TRBV4-1, the J gene TRBJ1-1; D is perhaps TRBD1 (6 bases). V lost 4 bases to trimming and J lost 1 base, with 13 bases between them. Germline assignment: CDR1 MGHRA and CDR2 YSYEKL. This CDR3 has 15 amino acids. The CDR3 nucleotides read TGCGCCAGCAGCCCCCCAGGGGCGGCGAACACTGAAGCTTTCTTT. It translates to CASSPPGAANTEAFF.

Many counts were recorded for this clonotype. This chain uses TRBV20-1 with TRBJ2-1; D tentatively fits TRBD1 or TRBD2 (5 bases each). Looked up from germline, CDR1 is DFQATT and CDR2 is SNEGSKA (reference sequence). Deletions cut 6 bases from V and 6 bases from J, with 15 bases between. The length of the CDR3 is 13 residues. The CDR3 DNA reads as TGCAGTGCCACCGGGACGGCCGGCAATGAGCAGTTCTTC. This gives the protein CSATGTAGNEQFF.

On this clonotype: A junction boundary mismatches the germline segment, possibly from a read error. The genes are TRBV12-3 or TRBV12-4 and TRBJ2-4; perhaps TRBD2 as D (5 bases). The length of the CDR3 is 13 residues. The CDR3 spells CASSGLANNIQYF. The CDR3 coding sequence is TGTGCCAGCAGTGGTCTAGCCAATAACATTCAATACTTC.

With regard to this clonotype: A much larger clonotype is one base distant, so this may be a read error. This chain connects TRBV6-5 to TRBJ1-5; 7 positions match TRBD1. This CDR3 comprises 13 residues. CDR1 and CDR2 from the germline V gene are MNHEY and SVGAGI. V lost 7 bases to trimming and J lost 4 bases; unmatched junction nucleotides: 4. This CDR3 reads CASKETGNQPQHF. The CDR3 DNA sequence: TGTGCCAGCAAGGAGACAGGGAATCAGCCCCAGCATTTT.

This clonotype has more than one count but fewer than ten. A clone one base away is much larger, so this may be a read error. The chain employs TRBV6-2 or TRBV6-3 and TRBJ1-2, with D tentatively TRBD1 (6 bases). V was pared by 6 bases and J by 6 bases, with 11 bases between. Per the germline V gene, CDR1 is MNHEY and CDR2 is SVGEGT. This CDR3 has 12 residues. DNA of the CDR3: TGTGCCAGCAGAAGCGGACAGCATGGCTACACCTTC. This sequence encodes CASRSGQHGYTF.

The V and J genes are TRBV29-1 and TRBJ1-3; D not resolved. Germline lookup yields CDR1 SQVTM and CDR2 ANQGSEA. V lost 7 bases and J 2 bases, leaving 6 bases between the germline ends. This CDR3 contains 11 residues. CDR3 protein: CSACTGNTIYF. The CDR3 DNA sequence: TGCAGCGCTTGCACTGGAAACACCATATATTTT. The variable domain in full, completed from reference TRBV29-1 and TRBJ1-3, reads SAVISQKPSRDICQRGTSLTIQCQVDSQVTMMFWYRQQPGQSLTLIATANQGSEATYESGFVIDKFPISRPNLTFSTLTVSNMSPEDSSIYLCSACTGNTIYFGEGSWLTVV.

This sequence joins TRBV30 and TRBJ2-1; 7 positions match TRBD2. Unmatched junction bases numbered 15, after V lost 7 bases and J lost 0 bases. This CDR3 has 17 amino acids. Looked up from germline, CDR1 is GTSNPN and CDR2 is SVGIG (reference sequence). The CDR3 is CAFGGGSPDTSYNEQFF. As DNA, the CDR3 is TGTGCCTTTGGGGGGGGGTCCCCAGATACCTCCTACAATGAGCAGTTCTTC.

As concerns this clonotype: One junction end does not reproduce the germline sequence, and a read error may be involved. CDR3 nucleotide sequence: TGTGCCAGCAGCCCCGACACCGGGAAGCTGTTGTTT. This translates into CASSPDTGKLLF. The chain recombines TRBV5-4 with TRBJ2-2; D possibly corresponds to TRBD2 (5 bases). Germline lookup yields CDR1 SGHNT and CDR2 YYREEE (reference sequence). CDR3 length: 12 residues. The full variable domain, its missing parts supplied by reference TRBV5-4 and TRBJ2-2, is ETGVTQSPTHLIKTRGQQVTLRCSSQSGHNTVSWYQQALGQGPQFIFQYYREEENGRGNFPPRFSGLQFPNYSSELNVNALELDDSALYLCASSPDTGKLLFGEGSRLTVL.

As regards this clonotype: This CDR3 is missing its conserved last phenylalanine or tryptophan, likely due to a read error. The V and J genes are TRBV20-1 and TRBJ2-1; D is ambiguous. The CDR3 covers 16 residues. Germline V CDR1 and CDR2: DFQATT, SNEGSKA (reference sequence). The CDR3 is CNAPPGRVSAYNEQFL. Here the CDR3 DNA reads TGCAATGCTCCCCCAGGCCGGGTATCGGCTTACAATGAGCAGTTCTTA.

About this clonotype itself: A read error is possible here, since a much larger clone lies one base away. This chain connects TRBV20-1 to TRBJ1-1; the D is unclear. Trimming removed 5 bases from V and 10 bases from J, with 17 bases in between. Germline V gene sequence: CDR1 DFQATT, CDR2 SNEGSKA (reference sequence). The CDR3 has 12 amino acids. This chain's CDR3 is CSAGLIVPGAFF. The CDR3 nucleotides read TGCAGTGCTGGCCTTATTGTGCCTGGAGCTTTCTTT.

With respect to this clonotype: A junction end diverges from the germline sequence, so it may reflect a read error. This sequence joins TRBV4-3 and TRBJ2-1; D may be TRBD2 (6 bases). The CDR3 spans 14 residues. Germline V gives CDR1 LGHNA, CDR2 YSLEER. The CDR3 sequence is CAGSQVGGPREQFF. The CDR3 DNA reads as TGCGCCGGCAGCCAAGTGGGGGGACCTAGGGAACAGTTCTTC.

To note about this clonotype: This could be a read error, since a much larger clone is one nucleotide away. The chain links TRBV5-6 to TRBJ2-1, with a weak D call TRBD1 (5 bases). The V gene lost 2 bases and the J gene lost 3 bases, with 12 bases spanning the gap. Germline V gives CDR1 SGHDT, CDR2 YYEEEE. This CDR3 spans 15 amino acids. The CDR3 region is CASSFWGSGYNEQFF. The CDR3 DNA reads TGTGCCAGCAGCTTCTGGGGCTCGGGCTACAATGAGCAGTTCTTC.

Details on this clonotype: Germline is not matched at one junction end, which may reflect a read error. The chain carries TRBV4-2 and TRBJ1-2; TRBD1 is a possible D gene (5 bases). The CDR3 is made up of 14 amino acids. Germline CDR1 and CDR2: LGHNA and YNFKEQ. The CDR3 region is CASGQDRQFYGYTF. The CDR3 nucleotides read TGTGCCAGCGGCCAAGATCGACAGTTCTATGGCTACACCTTC.

This clonotype was recorded many times. The rearrangement links TRBV7-9 to TRBJ2-1, with 11 nucleotides matching TRBD2. The CDR3 length is 17 residues. The V segment lost 5 bases and the J segment 1 base; nucleotides outside the gene matches: 7. CDR1 SEHNR and CDR2 FQNEAQ come from the germline V gene (reference sequence). The CDR3 nucleotides read TGTGCCAGCAGCCCTACTAGCGGGAGTTTTTCCTACAATGAGCAGTTCTTC. As protein: CASSPTSGSFSYNEQFF.

This clonotype occurred many times. The V and J genes are TRBV6-2 or TRBV6-3 and TRBJ2-7; no clear D. Germline CDR1 MNHEY, CDR2 SVGEGT. The V end was cut by 4 bases, the J end by 7 bases, with 11 bases between. The CDR3 has 12 residues. The DNA of the CDR3 is TGTGCCAGCAGTTCCTCAAGGGTAGAGCAGTACTTC. Encoded protein: CASSSSRVEQYF.

This clonotype was detected ten times or more. The chain has TRBV5-8 and TRBJ1-3; TRBD1 might be the D (6 bases). The germline V gene encodes CDR1 SGHTS and CDR2 YDEGEE. The CDR3 runs 17 residues. V lost 4 bases to trimming and J lost 0 bases, with 17 bases between them. CDR3 sequence reads: CASSKITGSLSGNTIYF. The CDR3 nucleotides read TGTGCCAGCAGCAAGATCACAGGGTCCCTCTCTGGAAACACCATATATTTT. Full variable domain (rest looked up from reference TRBV5-8 and TRBJ1-3): EAGVTQSPTHLIKTRGQQATLRCSPISGHTSVYWYQQALGLGLQFLLWYDEGEERNRGNFPPRFSGRQFPNYSSELNVNALELEDSALYLCASSKITGSLSGNTIYFGEGSWLTVV.

Regarding this clonotype: One base away lies a much larger clone, so this may be a sequencing read error. The conserved phenylalanine or tryptophan is not found at the CDR3 terminus, so this likely reflects a read error. J is TRBJ2-7 and V is TRBV7-8; 10 nucleotides align to TRBD2. V shed 1 base, J shed 2 bases, and the junction held 8 bases outside the gene matches. From germline, CDR1 is SGHVS and CDR2 FQNEAQ. The CDR3 is 17 amino acids. CDR3 sequence reads: CASSLVRLAGATYEQYL. The CDR3 nucleotides read TGTGCCAGCAGCTTAGTGAGGCTAGCGGGAGCCACCTACGAGCAGTACCTC.

To note about this clonotype: A read error is likely, as this CDR3 ends without the conserved phenylalanine or tryptophan. The V gene is TRBV6-1, the J gene TRBJ2-5, with 10 positions matching TRBD1. Germline V gene lookup returns CDR1 MNHNS and CDR2 SASEGT. The CDR3 runs 17 residues. The J segment lost 3 bases and the V segment lost 6 bases, leaving 13 bases of the junction unmatched. The CDR3 region is CASRRETGTGVEETQYL. For the CDR3, the DNA is TGTGCCAGCAGACGGGAGACCGGGACAGGGGTTGAAGAGACCCAGTACTTA.